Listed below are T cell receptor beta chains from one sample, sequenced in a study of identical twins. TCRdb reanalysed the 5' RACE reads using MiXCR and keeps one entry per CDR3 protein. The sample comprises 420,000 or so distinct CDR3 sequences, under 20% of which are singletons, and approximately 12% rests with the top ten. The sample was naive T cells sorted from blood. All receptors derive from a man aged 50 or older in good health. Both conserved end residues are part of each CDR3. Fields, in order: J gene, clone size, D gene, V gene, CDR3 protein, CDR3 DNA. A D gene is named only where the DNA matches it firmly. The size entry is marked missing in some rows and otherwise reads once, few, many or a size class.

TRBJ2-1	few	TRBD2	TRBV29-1	CSVEAIAGGVNEQFF	TGCAGCGTTGAAGCCATAGCGGGAGGGGTTAATGAGCAGTTCTTC
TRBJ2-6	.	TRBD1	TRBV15	CATSRRQGYSSGANVLTF	TGTGCCACCAGCAGGCGACAGGGGTATAGCTCTGGGGCCAACGTCCTGACTTTC
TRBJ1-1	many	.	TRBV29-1	CSVRGVMNTEAFF	TGCAGCGTTCGGGGGGTTATGAACACTGAAGCTTTCTTT
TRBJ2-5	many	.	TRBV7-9	CASSLVGQDQETQYF	TGTGCCAGCAGCTTAGTAGGGCAGGACCAAGAGACCCAGTACTTC
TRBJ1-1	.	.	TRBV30	CAHAGSGTEAFF	TGTGCCCACGCGGGATCGGGCACTGAAGCTTTCTTT
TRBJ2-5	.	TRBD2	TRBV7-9	CASSSGLAVYETQYF	TGTGCCAGCAGCTCGGGACTAGCGGTCTACGAGACCCAGTACTTC
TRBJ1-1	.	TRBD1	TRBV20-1	CSASGGTGRIGTEAFF	TGCAGTGCTAGTGGCGGGACAGGGAGAATAGGGACTGAAGCTTTCTTT
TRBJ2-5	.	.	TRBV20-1	CSARRGRIQETQYF	TGCAGTGCTAGACGGGGACGGATCCAAGAGACCCAGTACTTC
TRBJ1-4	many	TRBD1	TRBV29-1	CSVQGGAGNEKLFF	TGCAGCGTTCAGGGGGGGGCAGGAAATGAAAAACTGTTTTTT
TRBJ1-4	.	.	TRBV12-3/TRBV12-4	CASSLRGNGKLFF	TGTGCCAGCAGTTTACGGGGGAATGGAAAACTGTTTTTT
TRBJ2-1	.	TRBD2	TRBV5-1	CASSLGGAGGNEQFF	TGCGCCAGCAGCTTGGGGGGAGCGGGAGGCAATGAGCAGTTCTTC
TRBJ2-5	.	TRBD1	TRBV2	CASIGTAFQETQYF	TGTGCCAGCATCGGGACAGCTTTCCAAGAGACCCAGTACTTC
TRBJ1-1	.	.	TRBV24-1	CATSEGLANTEAFF	TGTGCCACCAGTGAAGGATTAGCGAACACTGAAGCTTTCTTT
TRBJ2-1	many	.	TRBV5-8	CASSSGTFMVHEQFF	TGTGCCAGCAGCTCCGGGACATTTATGGTCCATGAGCAGTTCTTC
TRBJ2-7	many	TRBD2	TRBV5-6	CASSFGTSGYEQYF	TGTGCCAGCAGTTTCGGGACTAGCGGCTACGAGCAGTACTTC
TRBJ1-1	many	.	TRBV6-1	CASSDSFLNTEAFF	TGTGCCAGCAGTGACAGTTTTTTGAACACTGAAGCTTTCTTT
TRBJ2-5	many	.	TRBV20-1	CSASRQQETQYF	TGCAGTGCTAGTCGTCAGCAAGAGACCCAGTACTTC
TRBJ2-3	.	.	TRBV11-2	CASSLAPQFADTQYF	TGTGCCAGCAGCTTAGCCCCGCAGTTTGCAGATACGCAGTATTTT
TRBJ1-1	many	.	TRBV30	CAWSVGGGGTEAFF	TGTGCCTGGAGTGTCGGTGGAGGCGGCACTGAAGCTTTCTTT
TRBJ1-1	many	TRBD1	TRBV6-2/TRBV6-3	CASSTATGQGTEAFF	TGTGCCAGCAGTACCGCGACAGGGCAGGGCACTGAAGCTTTCTTT
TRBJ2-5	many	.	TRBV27	CASSFRGAETQYF	TGTGCCAGCAGTTTTCGAGGGGCGGAGACCCAGTACTTC
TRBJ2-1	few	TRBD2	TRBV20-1	CSATTGLAGGPSYNEQFF	TGCAGTGCAACAACCGGACTAGCGGGGGGCCCTTCCTACAATGAGCAGTTCTTC
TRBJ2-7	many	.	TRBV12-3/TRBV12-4	CASSFGLGSGSYEQYF	TGTGCCAGCAGTTTTGGGTTAGGGAGTGGATCCTACGAGCAGTACTTC
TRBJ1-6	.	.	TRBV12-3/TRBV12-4	CASSLVPGYNSPLHF	TGTGCCAGCAGTTTAGTCCCGGGATACAATTCACCCCTCCACTTT
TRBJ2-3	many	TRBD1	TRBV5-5	CASTLTGRADTQYF	TGTGCCAGCACCCTGACAGGGCGAGCAGATACGCAGTATTTT
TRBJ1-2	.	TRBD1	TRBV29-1	CSVVDRGPGYTF	TGCAGCGTTGTCGACAGGGGGCCAGGCTACACCTTC
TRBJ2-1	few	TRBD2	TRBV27	CASSSSGLAGRDEQFF	TGTGCCAGCAGTTCGTCGGGTCTAGCGGGACGAGATGAGCAGTTCTTC
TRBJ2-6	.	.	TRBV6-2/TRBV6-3	CASSYPVPLGLTF	TGTGCCAGCAGTTACCCCGTACCTCTGGGGCTGACTTTC
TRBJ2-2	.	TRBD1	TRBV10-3	CATGDRSNTGELFF	TGCGCCACCGGGGACAGGTCGAACACCGGGGAGCTGTTTTTT
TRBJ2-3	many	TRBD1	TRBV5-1	CASSPDRGRTDTQYF	TGCGCCAGCAGCCCCGACAGGGGGCGAACAGATACGCAGTATTTT
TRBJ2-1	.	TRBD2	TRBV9	CASSVGGSLYNEQFF	TGTGCCAGCAGCGTAGGCGGGAGCCTCTACAATGAGCAGTTCTTC
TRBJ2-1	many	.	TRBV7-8	CASSLGRQFYNEQFF	TGTGCCAGCAGCTTAGGGCGGCAATTCTACAATGAGCAGTTCTTC
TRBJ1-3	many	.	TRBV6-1	CASRLGLNSYGNTIYF	TGTGCCAGCAGGCTCGGACTGAACTCTTATGGAAACACCATATATTTT
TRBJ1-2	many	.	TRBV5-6	CASSLTVGVYGYTF	TGTGCCAGCAGCTTGACGGTTGGGGTCTATGGCTACACCTTC
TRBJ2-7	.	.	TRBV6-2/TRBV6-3	CASTFRQSYEQYF	TGTGCCAGCACCTTCAGACAGTCCTACGAGCAGTACTTC
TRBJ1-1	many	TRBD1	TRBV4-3	CASSQDVWTGVNTEAFF	TGCGCCAGCAGCCAAGATGTCTGGACAGGGGTGAACACTGAAGCTTTCTTT
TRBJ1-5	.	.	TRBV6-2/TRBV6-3	CASSSQGRQPQHF	TGTGCCAGCAGTTCACAGGGCAGGCAGCCCCAGCATTTT
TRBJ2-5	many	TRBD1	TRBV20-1	CSAGTGSGETQYF	TGCAGTGCTGGGACAGGGTCGGGAGAGACCCAGTACTTC
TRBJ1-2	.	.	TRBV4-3	CASSQGYSNYGYTF	TGCGCCAGCAGCCAAGGATACAGCAACTATGGCTACACCTTC
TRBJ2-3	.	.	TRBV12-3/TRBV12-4	CASSALDTQYF	TGTGCCAGCAGCGCGCTAGATACGCAGTATTTT
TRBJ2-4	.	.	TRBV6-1	CASSSDSVNIQYF	TGTGCCAGCAGCTCAGACAGCGTAAACATTCAGTACTTC
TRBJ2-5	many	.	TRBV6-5	CASSYSRQAGAQYF	TGTGCCAGCAGTTACTCCCGGCAGGCAGGGGCCCAGTACTTC
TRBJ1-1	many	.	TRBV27	CASSLIGAPEAFF	TGTGCCAGCAGTTTAATTGGAGCCCCTGAAGCTTTCTTT
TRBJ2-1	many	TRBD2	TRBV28	CASSILIAGRQPNSYNEQFF	TGTGCCAGCAGTATCCTGATAGCGGGTCGTCAGCCGAACTCCTACAATGAGCAGTTCTTC
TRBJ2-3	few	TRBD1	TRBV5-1	CASSSGQGAGTQYF	TGCGCCAGCAGCTCCGGACAGGGGGCAGGTACGCAGTATTTT
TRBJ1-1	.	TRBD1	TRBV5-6	CASSLRDRGSITEAFF	TGTGCCAGCAGCTTGAGGGACAGGGGGTCTATCACTGAAGCTTTCTTT